Listed here is a single T cell receptor (beta chain). Its binding antigen is unknown. Per-nucleotide qualities are absent, and no much larger clonotype sits a single base away. Libraries came from the immunoSEQ multiplex PCR assay. RNA was extracted from all samples and reverse transcribed into cDNA as template for TCR sequencing. First-strand cDNA was synthesized with SuperScript III using a 2:1 mix of oligo-dT and random hexamers. A synthetic immune receptor repertoire was used to assess amplification bias, and residual bias was removed computationally. The published analysis was carried out like this. Raw reads were preprocessed to remove errors, and CDR3 was defined according to IMGT conventions as the region from the conserved cysteine to phenylalanine. Clonality was calculated as 1 minus Shannon entropy normalized by log2 of the number of productive unique TCRs. Whether scalp clones were CD4 or CD8 was inferred by matching scalp TCRbeta sequences against CD4 and CD8 repertoires sorted from blood. TCRdb limited this immuneACCESS table to in-frame rearrangements with V and J called. A share of clones is missing; checked studies link under half to unresolved V genes, and the rest is unexplained. Clone size and V and J calls were adopted from that table, with D and trimming inferred from the DNA. Recorded for this sample are hundreds of thousands of clones; more than 30% of them occurred a single time. 0.45% to 0.55% of the sample belongs to the ten largest clones.

The CDR3 goes from the cysteine to the phenylalanine over 16 residues. Only the CDR3 DNA is retained, 48 bases long and in frame from the first base. The germline V end is reduced by 1 base and the J end by 4 bases; junction bases left unmatched: 5. Looking up the germline V gene yields CDR1 MGHRA and CDR2 YSYEKL. Interpreted using the paper, the treatment or condition label stands for: oral pan-JAK inhibitor, 5-10 mg twice daily. Peripheral blood and lesional scalp punch biopsies were obtained from patients with alopecia areata. PBMCs were isolated by density centrifugation and stained for CD3, CD4 and CD8, after which CD4+ and CD8+ T cells were sorted on a FACSAria. The data belong to a study of CD8+ T cells in alopecia areata (dated by TCRdb to 2017 to 2018). With respect to the entire study: The treated patients, all with moderate-to-severe alopecia areata, were enrolled in an open-label pilot trial of oral tofacitinib given at 5 to 10 mg twice daily. Patients received tofacitinib for 6 to 18 months and were then followed off drug for 6 months to check for delayed response and recurrence. RNA was extracted with the PAXgene miRNA kit for fixed scalp, the miRNeasy kit for PBMCs, and the RNeasy kit for mouse skin. TCRbeta CDR3 regions were amplified by immunoSEQ multiplex PCR using 35 Vbeta forward and 13 Jbeta reverse primers. The study used high-throughput TCRbeta sequencing to examine T cell clonal expansion in alopecia areata, in both the C3H/HeJ mouse model and human patients. Scalp clonality was compared across normal scalp (n=4), patchy alopecia areata scalp (n=8), and alopecia totalis/universalis scalp (n=8). Biopsies were taken from tofacitinib-treated patients at baseline and at 4 and 24 weeks of treatment, and a later scalp biopsy was taken in several of the tofacitinib-treated patients. On the human side, TCRbeta sequencing was run on scalp tissue and on sorted CD4+ and CD8+ peripheral blood T cells from healthy controls and from alopecia areata patients with either patchy or totalis/universalis disease. The SALT score, which quantifies the percentage of affected scalp surface area, was used to measure disease severity in treated patients. What the work shows at the level of the full study, not this receptor alone: Scalp TCR repertoire analysis is complicated because resident alphabeta T cells in normal human skin are also sequenced, whereas mouse skin is dominated by gammadelta T cells. Compared with normal scalp, lesional scalp, particularly in alopecia totalis/universalis, had higher clonality and more expanded CD8+ clones, which suggests antigenic drive. Shared TCR sequences between patients were less evident than in mice, which may be partly attributable to HLA diversity in the patient population. Because the treated cohort was small and had only one nonresponder, larger studies are needed to examine links between baseline CD8+ expansion and response. Tofacitinib significantly decreased scalp clonality and the number of expanded CD8+ clones among the top 100 scalp clones. Many expanded lesional clones persisted in scalp and blood during tofacitinib treatment, which may partly explain relapse after stopping treatment.

The sequence links TRBV4-1 to TRBJ1-1; 11 central bases correspond to TRBD1. The specimen was CD4+ T cells sorted from blood, collected at week 34, from a patient treated with tofacitinib. The sequence derives from a human donor with alopecia areata. CDR3 protein: CASSQAFGTGGTEAFF. The sequenced DNA: TGCGCCAGCAGCCAAGCCTTTGGGACAGGGGGCACTGAAGCTTTCTTT.